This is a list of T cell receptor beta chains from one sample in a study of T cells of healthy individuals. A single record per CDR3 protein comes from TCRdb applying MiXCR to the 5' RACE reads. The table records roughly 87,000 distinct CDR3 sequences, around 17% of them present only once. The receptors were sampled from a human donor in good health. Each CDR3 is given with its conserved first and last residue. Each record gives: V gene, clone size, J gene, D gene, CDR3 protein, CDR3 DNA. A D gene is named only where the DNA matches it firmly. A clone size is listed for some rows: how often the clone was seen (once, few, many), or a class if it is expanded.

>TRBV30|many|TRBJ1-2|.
CAWSPPRGYTF
TGTGCCTGGAGTCCCCCGCGAGGCTACACCTTC
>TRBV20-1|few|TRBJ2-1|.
CSARELNEQFF
TGCAGTGCTAGAGAGCTCAATGAGCAGTTCTTC
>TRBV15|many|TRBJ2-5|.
CATSSLDLRETQYF
TGTGCCACCAGCAGCTTGGACCTAAGAGAGACCCAGTACTTC
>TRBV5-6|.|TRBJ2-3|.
CASSLELAATDTQYF
TGTGCCAGCAGCCTTGAATTAGCGGCCACAGATACGCAGTATTTT
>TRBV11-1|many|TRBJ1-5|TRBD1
CASSLGTGDQPQHF
TGTGCCAGCAGCTTGGGGACAGGGGATCAGCCCCAGCATTTT
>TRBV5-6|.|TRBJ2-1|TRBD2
CASSLGGTSGVEQFF
TGTGCCAGCAGCTTGGGAGGGACTAGCGGGGTTGAGCAGTTCTTC
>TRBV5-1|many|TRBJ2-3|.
CASRPVEGGTQYF
TGCGCCAGCAGACCCGTTGAGGGTGGTACGCAGTATTTT
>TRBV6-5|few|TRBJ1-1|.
CASAARKNTEAFF
TGTGCTTCAGCAGCCAGGAAAAACACTGAAGCTTTCTTT
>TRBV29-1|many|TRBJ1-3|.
CSVATSGSSSGNTIYF
TGCAGCGTTGCCACCTCGGGCAGTAGCTCTGGAAACACCATATATTTT
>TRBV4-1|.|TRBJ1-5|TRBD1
CASSQGPDRGDQPQHF
TGCGCCAGCAGCCAAGGGCCGGACAGGGGAGATCAGCCCCAGCATTTT
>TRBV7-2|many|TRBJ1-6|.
CASSLTDGDSPLHF
TGTGCCAGCAGCCTAACGGACGGGGATTCACCCCTCCACTTT
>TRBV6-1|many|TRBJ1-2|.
CASLGHYRGLDYGYTF
TGTGCCAGCCTCGGTCACTACCGCGGGCTAGATTATGGCTACACCTTC
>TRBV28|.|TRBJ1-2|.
CASTDRTGHTF
TGTGCCAGCACTGACAGGACCGGACACACCTTC
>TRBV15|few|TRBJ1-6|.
CATSPRDGRNSPLHF
TGTGCCACCAGCCCCCGGGACGGTCGTAATTCACCCCTCCACTTT
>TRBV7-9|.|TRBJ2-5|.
CASSFTVEETQYF
TGTGCCAGCAGCTTCACGGTGGAGGAGACCCAGTACTTC
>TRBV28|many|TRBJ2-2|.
CASQAGAYTGELFF
TGTGCCAGCCAGGCGGGGGCCTACACCGGGGAGCTGTTTTTT
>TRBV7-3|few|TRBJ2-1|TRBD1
CASSRTGWGDEQFF
TGTGCCAGCAGCAGGACAGGGTGGGGCGATGAGCAGTTCTTC
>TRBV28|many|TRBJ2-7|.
CATRRGEAWDYEQYF
TGTGCCACACGACGAGGAGAAGCCTGGGACTACGAGCAGTACTTC
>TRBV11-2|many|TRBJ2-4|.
CASSQGDGLKNIQYF
TGTGCCAGCAGCCAGGGTGATGGCCTAAAAAACATTCAGTACTTC
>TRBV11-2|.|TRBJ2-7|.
CASSLVTGAYEQYF
TGTGCCAGCAGCTTAGTTACGGGCGCCTACGAGCAGTACTTC
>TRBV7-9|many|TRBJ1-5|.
CASSLEGTATPQHF
TGTGCCAGCAGCTTAGAGGGCACAGCTACGCCCCAGCATTTT
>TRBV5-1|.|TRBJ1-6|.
CASSINRANNSPLHF
TGCGCCAGCAGCATAAACCGGGCCAACAATTCACCCCTCCACTTT
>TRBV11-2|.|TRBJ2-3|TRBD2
CASSHLAGSADTQYF
TGTGCCAGCAGCCATCTAGCGGGGTCTGCAGATACGCAGTATTTT
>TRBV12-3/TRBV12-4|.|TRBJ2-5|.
CASSLNPGETQYF
TGTGCCAGCAGTTTGAACCCGGGGGAGACCCAGTACTTC
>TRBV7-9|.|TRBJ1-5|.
CASSSMGAQPQHF
TGTGCCAGCAGCTCCATGGGGGCTCAGCCCCAGCATTTT
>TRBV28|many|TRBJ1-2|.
CASRRTVRGGGYGYTF
TGTGCCAGCAGACGGACAGTTCGAGGCGGGGGATATGGCTACACCTTC
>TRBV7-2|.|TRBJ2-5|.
CASSLTVGGRWETQYF
TGTGCCAGCAGCTTAACCGTCGGGGGGCGTTGGGAGACCCAGTACTTC
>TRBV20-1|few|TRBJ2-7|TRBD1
CSARGTGDYEQYF
TGCAGTGCTAGAGGGACAGGGGATTACGAGCAGTACTTC
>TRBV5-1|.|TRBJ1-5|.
CASLQVLNQPQHF
TGCGCCAGTCTACAGGTGCTCAATCAGCCCCAGCATTTT
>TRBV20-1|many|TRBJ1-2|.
CSARDGVVGYGYTF
TGCAGTGCTAGAGATGGGGTCGTTGGTTATGGCTACACCTTC
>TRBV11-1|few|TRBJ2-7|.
CASSLLVTYEQYF
TGTGCCAGCAGCTTACTGGTAACCTACGAGCAGTACTTC
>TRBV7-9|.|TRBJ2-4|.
CASSYWTSLAKNIQYF
TGTGCCAGCAGCTACTGGACTTCACTAGCCAAAAACATTCAGTACTTC
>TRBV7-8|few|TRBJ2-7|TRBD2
CASSHGLAGNSYEQYF
TGTGCCAGCAGCCACGGACTAGCGGGTAACTCCTACGAGCAGTACTTC
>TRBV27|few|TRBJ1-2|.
CASSLYGADYGYTF
TGTGCCAGCAGTTTATATGGGGCAGACTATGGCTACACCTTC
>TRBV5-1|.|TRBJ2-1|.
CASSWRGGLYNEQFF
TGCGCCAGCAGCTGGAGGGGGGGCCTATACAATGAGCAGTTCTTC
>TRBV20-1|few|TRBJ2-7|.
CSARYSAGALSSYEQYF
TGCAGTGCTAGATACTCCGCAGGGGCCCTTTCATCCTACGAGCAGTACTTC
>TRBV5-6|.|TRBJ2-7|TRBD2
CASSLISPSGRTRAYEQYF
TGTGCCAGCAGCTTGATATCTCCTAGCGGGAGGACAAGGGCCTACGAGCAGTACTTC
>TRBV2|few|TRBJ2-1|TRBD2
CASSEVLAGGQYEQFF
TGTGCCAGCAGTGAAGTGTTAGCGGGGGGGCAGTATGAGCAGTTCTTC
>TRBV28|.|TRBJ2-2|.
CASSLLPETVRELFF
TGTGCCAGCAGTTTACTCCCGGAAACTGTACGGGAGCTGTTTTTT
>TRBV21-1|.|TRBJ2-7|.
CASSKRSDFYEQYF
TGTGCCAGCAGCAAGAGGAGTGATTTCTACGAGCAGTACTTC
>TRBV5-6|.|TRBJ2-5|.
CASSGWGLQETQYF
TGTGCCAGCAGCGGGTGGGGGCTACAAGAGACCCAGTACTTC
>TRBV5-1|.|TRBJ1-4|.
CASSLFGLRDEKLFF
TGCGCCAGCAGCTTGTTTGGCCTTAGGGATGAAAAACTGTTTTTT
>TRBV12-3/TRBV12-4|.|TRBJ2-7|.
CASSPEGEQYF
TGTGCCAGCAGTCCCGAGGGGGAGCAGTACTTC
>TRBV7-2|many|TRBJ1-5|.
CASSLGARNQPQHF
TGTGCCAGCAGCTTAGGCGCCAGAAATCAGCCCCAGCATTTT
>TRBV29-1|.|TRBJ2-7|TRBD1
CSITHRGEQYF
TGCAGTATAACCCACAGGGGCGAGCAGTACTTC
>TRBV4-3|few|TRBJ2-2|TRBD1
CASSLDRGGELFF
TGCGCCAGCAGCCTTGACAGGGGCGGGGAGCTGTTTTTT
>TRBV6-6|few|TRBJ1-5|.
CASSAAGVGINQPQHF
TGTGCCAGCAGTGCCGCAGGGGTGGGGATCAATCAGCCCCAGCATTTT
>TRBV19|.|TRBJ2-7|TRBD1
CASSRAGGTSEQYF
TGTGCCAGTAGTCGGGCAGGGGGCACCTCCGAGCAGTACTTC
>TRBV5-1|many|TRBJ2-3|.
CASSLDSTDTQYF
TGCGCCAGCAGCTTGGACAGCACAGATACGCAGTATTTT
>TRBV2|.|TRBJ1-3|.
CASSVADSGNTIYF
TGTGCCAGCAGTGTAGCGGACTCTGGAAACACCATATATTTT
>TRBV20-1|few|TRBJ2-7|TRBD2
CSARRKWSGSSYEQYF
TGCAGTGCTAGGAGGAAATGGAGCGGGAGCTCCTACGAGCAGTACTTC
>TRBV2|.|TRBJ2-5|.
CASSLFGPETQYF
.
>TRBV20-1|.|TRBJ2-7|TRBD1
CSARVGQGAGEQYF
TGCAGTGCTAGAGTAGGACAGGGGGCAGGGGAGCAGTACTTC
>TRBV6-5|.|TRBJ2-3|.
CASSYNRDTQYF
TGTGCCAGCAGTTATAATCGAGATACGCAGTATTTT
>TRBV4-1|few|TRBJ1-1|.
CASSQERRGTLNTEAFF
TGCGCCAGCAGCCAAGAGAGGAGGGGTACACTTAACACTGAAGCTTTCTTT